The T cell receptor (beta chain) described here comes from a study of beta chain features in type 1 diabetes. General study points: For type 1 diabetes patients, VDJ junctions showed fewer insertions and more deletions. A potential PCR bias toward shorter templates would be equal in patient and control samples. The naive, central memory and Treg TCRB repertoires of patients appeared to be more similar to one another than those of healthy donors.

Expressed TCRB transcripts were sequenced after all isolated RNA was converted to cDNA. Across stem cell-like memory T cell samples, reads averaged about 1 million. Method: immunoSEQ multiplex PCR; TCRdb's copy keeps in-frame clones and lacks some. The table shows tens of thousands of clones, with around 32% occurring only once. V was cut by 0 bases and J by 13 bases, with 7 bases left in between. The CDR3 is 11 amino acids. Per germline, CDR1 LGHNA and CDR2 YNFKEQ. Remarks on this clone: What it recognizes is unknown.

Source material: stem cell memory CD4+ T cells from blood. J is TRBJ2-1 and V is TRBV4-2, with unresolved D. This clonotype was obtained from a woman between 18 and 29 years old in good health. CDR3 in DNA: TGTGCCAGCAGCCAAGACTGGCAACAGTTCTTC. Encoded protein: CASSQDWQQFF.